Shown below are 11 T cell receptor beta chains from a single sample sequenced in a study of cytomegalovirus exposure and HLA in healthy donors. PCR primers comprised 60 Vbeta and 13 Jbeta primers. Clones were read by immunoSEQ multiplex PCR, and TCRdb kept only the in-frame ones, dropping some. The table has approximately 140,000 clones, about three quarters seen once. The sequenced sample was PBMCs. These receptors were obtained from a male donor in good health and CMV-seropositive.

This clone was recorded a few times. The CDR3 DNA follows: TGTGCCAGCACTAGTAGCAATCAGCCCCAGCATTTT. It yields the protein CASTSSNQPQHF. This chain uses TRBV28 with TRBJ1-5; no reliable D call. The CDR3 runs to 12 residues. Germline CDR1 and CDR2: MDHEN and SYDVKM. V was clipped by 7 bases and J by 0 bases, with 4 bases between them.

This clone was seen a handful of times. The J gene is TRBJ2-1, the V gene TRBV5-6; D gene uncertain. Deletions cut 0 bases from V and 4 bases from J, with 5 bases between. The germline V gene has CDR1 SGHDT and CDR2 YYEEEE. This CDR3 is built from 13 residues. DNA for the CDR3: TGTGCCAGCAGCTTGGCCAGGTACAATGAGCAGTTCTTC. This encodes CASSLARYNEQFF.

As DNA, the CDR3 is TGCAGCGTTGCCCACAGGGCCGCCTACGAGCAGTACTTC. It is translated as CSVAHRAAYEQYF. The V call is TRBV29-1, the J call TRBJ2-7, with D maybe TRBD1 (6 bases). Trimming removed 4 bases from V and 2 bases from J, with 12 bases in between. Per germline, CDR1 SQVTM and CDR2 ANQGSEA. CDR3 length equals 13 residues.

The genes are TRBV7-8 and TRBJ1-6; weak D call: TRBD1 (6 bases). From germline, CDR1 is SGHVS and CDR2 FQNEAQ. The CDR3 consists of 15 residues. V shed 2 bases and J shed 9 bases, with 14 bases lying between them. CDR3 DNA sequence: TGTGCCAGCAGCTTAATGGGGGGGCTCGGTTCACCCCTCCACTTT. Amino acid sequence: CASSLMGGLGSPLHF. Drawing the rest from reference TRBV7-8 and TRBJ1-6, the complete variable domain is GAGVSQSPRYKVAKRGQDVALRCDPISGHVSLFWYQQALGQGPEFLTYFQNEAQLDKSGLPSDRFFAERPEGSVSTLKIQRTQQEDSAVYLCASSLMGGLGSPLHFGNGTRLTVT.

The genes are TRBV6-5 and TRBJ1-1; 10 bases fit TRBD1. V was clipped by 0 bases and J by 8 bases; unmatched bases: 6. This CDR3 comprises 15 residues. CDR1 is MNHEY, CDR2 SVGAGI, per germline. The CDR3 reads CASSYSGTGASEAFF. The CDR3 coding sequence is TGTGCCAGCAGTTACTCAGGGACAGGGGCATCCGAAGCTTTCTTT.

The chain is built from TRBV18 and TRBJ1-3; D is ambiguous. Looked up from germline, CDR1 is KGHSH and CDR2 is LQKENI. The CDR3 loop spans 15 amino acids. The V end was cut by 3 bases, the J end by 4 bases, with 13 bases between. The CDR3 DNA follows: TGTGCCAGCTCACCGTCGGGGAGATCCGGAAACACCATATATTTT. This translates into CASSPSGRSGNTIYF.

The chain has TRBV7-3 and TRBJ2-3; 8 bases agree with TRBD2. The CDR3 totals 13 residues. Germline V gives CDR1 SGHTA, CDR2 FQGTGA. Trimming took 7 bases from V and 1 from J; bases not matched to a gene: 1. CDR3 region: CASKLAGTDTQYF. For the CDR3, the DNA is TGTGCCAGCAAACTAGCGGGCACAGATACGCAGTATTTT.

CDR3 protein: CASSLPGALNNSPLHF. The DNA of the CDR3 is TGTGCCAGCAGCTTGCCAGGGGCCCTCAATAATTCACCCCTCCACTTT. This chain uses TRBV5-5 with TRBJ1-6; weak D call: TRBD1 (6 bases). Germline CDR1 reads SGHKS; CDR2 reads YYEKEE (reference sequence). Trimming shortened V by 1 base and J by 5 bases, and 13 bases separated the two germline ends. The CDR3 covers 16 residues.

V usage is TRBV19 and J usage is TRBJ1-1; D possibly corresponds to TRBD1 (6 bases). Germline assignment: CDR1 LNHDA and CDR2 SQIVND (reference sequence). V lost 6 bases to trimming and J lost 1 base, with 9 bases between them. CDR3 size: 13 residues. The CDR3 coding sequence is TGTGCCAGTAGCCCGGGACAGAACACTGAAGCTTTCTTT. Residues: CASSPGQNTEAFF. Looking up the rest from reference TRBV19 and TRBJ1-1 gives the full variable domain: DGGITQSPKYLFRKEGQNVTLSCEQNLNHDAMYWYRQDPGQGLRLIYYSQIVNDFQKGDIAEGYSVSREKKESFPLTVTSAQKNPTAFYLCASSPGQNTEAFFGQGTRLTVV.

This clone turned up a few times. This chain connects TRBV11-3 to TRBJ2-7, with 10 positions matching TRBD1. CDR1 SGHNT and CDR2 YENEEA come from the germline V gene. The CDR3 sequence is 14 residues long. The trim removed 4 bases at V and 6 bases at J, leaving 6 bases unmatched. The CDR3 nucleotides read TGTGCCAGCAGCTCGACAGGGGGCGAGGTCGAGCAGTACTTC. The encoded protein is CASSSTGGEVEQYF.

The V and J genes are TRBV6-1 and TRBJ2-5; a possible D gene is TRBD2 (6 bases). Germline values: CDR1 MNHNS, CDR2 SASEGT. The CDR3 length is 14 residues. Between the trimmed V and J ends, which lost 4 bases and 3 bases, there was a span of 12 bases. The CDR3 DNA follows: TGTGCCAGCAGTGGAGGGTGGGGGGAAGAGACCCAGTACTTC. Residues: CASSGGWGEETQYF.